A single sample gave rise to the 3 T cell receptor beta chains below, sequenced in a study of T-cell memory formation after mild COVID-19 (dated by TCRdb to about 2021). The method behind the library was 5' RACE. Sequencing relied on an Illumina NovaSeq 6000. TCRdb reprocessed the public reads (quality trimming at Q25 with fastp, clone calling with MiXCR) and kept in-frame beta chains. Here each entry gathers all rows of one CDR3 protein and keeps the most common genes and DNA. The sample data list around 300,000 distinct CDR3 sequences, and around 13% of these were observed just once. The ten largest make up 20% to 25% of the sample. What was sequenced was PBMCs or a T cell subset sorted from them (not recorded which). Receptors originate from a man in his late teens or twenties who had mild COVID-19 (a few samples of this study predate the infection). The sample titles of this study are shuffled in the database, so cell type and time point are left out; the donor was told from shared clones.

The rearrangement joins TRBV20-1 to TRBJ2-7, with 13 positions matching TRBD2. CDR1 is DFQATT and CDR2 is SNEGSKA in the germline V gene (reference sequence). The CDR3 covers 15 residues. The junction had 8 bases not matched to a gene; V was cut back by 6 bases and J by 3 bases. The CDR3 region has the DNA TGCAGTGCCCAACCGACTAGCGGGGGGATCTACGAGCAGTACGTC. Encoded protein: CSAQPTSGGIYEQYV.

The DNA for the CDR3 is TGTGCCAGCAGTTACGCGGGGGGCTCCTACGAGCAGTACTTC. It translates to CASSYAGGSYEQYF. The J gene is TRBJ2-7, the V gene TRBV6-5; 8 positions match TRBD2. In germline, CDR1 is MNHEY, CDR2 SVGAGI. V gave up 2 bases and J gave up 0 bases; unmatched junction bases: 0. CDR3 length: 14 amino acids.

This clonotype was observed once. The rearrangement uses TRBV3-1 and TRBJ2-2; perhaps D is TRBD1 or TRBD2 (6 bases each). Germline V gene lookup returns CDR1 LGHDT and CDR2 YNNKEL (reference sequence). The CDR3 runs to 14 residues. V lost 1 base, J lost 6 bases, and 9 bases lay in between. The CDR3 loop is CASSQGGAPGELFF. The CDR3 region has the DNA TGTGCCAGCAGCCAAGGGGGGGCGCCCGGGGAGCTGTTTTTT.